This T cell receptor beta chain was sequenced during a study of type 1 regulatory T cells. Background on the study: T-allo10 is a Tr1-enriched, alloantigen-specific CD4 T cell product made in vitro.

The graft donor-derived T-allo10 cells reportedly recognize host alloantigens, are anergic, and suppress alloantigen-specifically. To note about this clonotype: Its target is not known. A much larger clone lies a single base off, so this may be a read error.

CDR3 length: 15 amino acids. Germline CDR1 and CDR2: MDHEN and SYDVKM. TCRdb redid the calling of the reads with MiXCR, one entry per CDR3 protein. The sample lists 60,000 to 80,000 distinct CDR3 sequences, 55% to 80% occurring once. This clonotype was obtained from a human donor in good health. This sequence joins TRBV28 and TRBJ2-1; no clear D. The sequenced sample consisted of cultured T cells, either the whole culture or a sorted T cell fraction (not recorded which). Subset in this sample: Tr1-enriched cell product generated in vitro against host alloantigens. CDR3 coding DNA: TGTGCCAGCAGTTTATTAGTTTCGCCCTACAATCAGCAGTTCTTC. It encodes CASSLLVSPYNQQFF. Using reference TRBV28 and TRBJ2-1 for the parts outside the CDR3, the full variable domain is DVKVTQSSRYLVKRTGEKVFLECVQDMDHENMFWYRQDPGLGLRLIYFSYDVKMKEKGDIPEGYSVSREKKERFSLILESASTNQTSMYLCASSLLVSPYNQQFFGPGTRLTVL.